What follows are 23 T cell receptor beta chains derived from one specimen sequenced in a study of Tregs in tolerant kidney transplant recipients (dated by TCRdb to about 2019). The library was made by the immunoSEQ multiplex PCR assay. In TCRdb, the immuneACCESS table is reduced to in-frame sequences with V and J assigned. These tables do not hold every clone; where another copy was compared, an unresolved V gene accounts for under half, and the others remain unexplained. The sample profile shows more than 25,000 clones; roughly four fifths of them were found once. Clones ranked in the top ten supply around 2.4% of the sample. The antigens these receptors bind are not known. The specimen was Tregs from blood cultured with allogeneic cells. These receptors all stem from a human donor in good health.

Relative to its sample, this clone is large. The CDR3: CASRAGGSGELFF. In DNA, the CDR3 is TGTGCCAGCAGAGCGGGAGGATCCGGGGAGCTGTTTTTT. This chain links TRBV6-5 with TRBJ2-2; 9 bases match TRBD2. This CDR3 has 13 amino acids. The V and J ends lost 6 bases and 6 bases, in that order; junction bases with no gene match: 2. Germline assignment: CDR1 MNHEY and CDR2 SVGAGI.

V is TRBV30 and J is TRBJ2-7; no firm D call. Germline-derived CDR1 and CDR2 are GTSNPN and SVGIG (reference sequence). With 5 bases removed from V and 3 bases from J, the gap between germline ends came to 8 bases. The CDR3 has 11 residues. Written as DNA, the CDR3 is TGTGCCTGGGCGCTAAACTACGAGCAGTACTTC. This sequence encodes CAWALNYEQYF.

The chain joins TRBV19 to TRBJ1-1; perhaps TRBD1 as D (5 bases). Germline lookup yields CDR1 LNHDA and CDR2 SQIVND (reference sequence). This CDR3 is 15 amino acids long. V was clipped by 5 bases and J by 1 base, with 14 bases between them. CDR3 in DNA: TGTGCCAGTAGTCCGGGGGGACGGAGGAACACTGAAGCTTTCTTT. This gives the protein CASSPGGRRNTEAFF.

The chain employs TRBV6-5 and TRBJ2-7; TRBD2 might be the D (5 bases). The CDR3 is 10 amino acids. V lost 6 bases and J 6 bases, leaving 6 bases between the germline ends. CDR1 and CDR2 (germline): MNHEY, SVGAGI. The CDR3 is CASSSGEQYF. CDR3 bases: TGTGCCAGCAGCAGCGGCGAGCAGTACTTC.

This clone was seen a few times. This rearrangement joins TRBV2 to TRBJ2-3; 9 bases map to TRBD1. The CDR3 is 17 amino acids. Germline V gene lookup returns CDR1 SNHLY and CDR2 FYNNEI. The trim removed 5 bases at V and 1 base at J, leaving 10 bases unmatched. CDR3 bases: TGTGCCAGCAGTCCCCCGGACAGGGGATGGGGCACAGATACGCAGTATTTT. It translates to CASSPPDRGWGTDTQYF.

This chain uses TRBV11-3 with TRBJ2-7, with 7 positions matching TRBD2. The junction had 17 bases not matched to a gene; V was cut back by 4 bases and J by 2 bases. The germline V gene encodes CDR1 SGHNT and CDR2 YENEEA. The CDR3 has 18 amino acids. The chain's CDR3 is CASSSSPLFAGDAYEQYF. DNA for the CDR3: TGTGCCAGCAGCTCGAGTCCCCTTTTCGCGGGGGATGCCTACGAGCAGTACTTC.

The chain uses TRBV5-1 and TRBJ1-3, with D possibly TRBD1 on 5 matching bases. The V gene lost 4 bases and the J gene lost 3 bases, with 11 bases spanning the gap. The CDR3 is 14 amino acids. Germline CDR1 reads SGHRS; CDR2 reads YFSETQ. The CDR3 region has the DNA TGCGCCAGCAGCCTCTCCGGGGGTGGAAACACCATATATTTT. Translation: CASSLSGGGNTIYF.

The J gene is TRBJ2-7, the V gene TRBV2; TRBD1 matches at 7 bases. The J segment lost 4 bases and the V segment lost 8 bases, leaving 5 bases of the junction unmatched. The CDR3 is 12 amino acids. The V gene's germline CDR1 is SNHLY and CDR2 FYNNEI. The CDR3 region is CASDDRVYEQYF. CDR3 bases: TGTGCCAGCGACGACAGGGTTTACGAGCAGTACTTC.

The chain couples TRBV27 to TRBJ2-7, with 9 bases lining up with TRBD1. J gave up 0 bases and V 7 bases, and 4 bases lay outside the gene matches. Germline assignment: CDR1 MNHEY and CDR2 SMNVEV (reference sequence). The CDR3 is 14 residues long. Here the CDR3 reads CASNRDRDSYEQYF. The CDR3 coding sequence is TGTGCCAGCAACCGGGACAGGGACTCCTACGAGCAGTACTTC.

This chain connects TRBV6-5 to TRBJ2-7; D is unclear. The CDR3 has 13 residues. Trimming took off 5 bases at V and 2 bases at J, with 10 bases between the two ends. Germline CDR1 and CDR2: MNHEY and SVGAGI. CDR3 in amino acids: CASSPYLAYEQYF. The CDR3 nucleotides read TGTGCCAGCAGTCCATACCTAGCCTACGAGCAGTACTTC.

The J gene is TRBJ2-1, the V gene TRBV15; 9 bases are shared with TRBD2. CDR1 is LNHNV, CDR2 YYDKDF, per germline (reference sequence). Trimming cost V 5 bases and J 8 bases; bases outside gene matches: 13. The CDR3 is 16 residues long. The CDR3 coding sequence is TGTGCCACCAGCTGGTTGCCGCGGGGGGGCCGCCATGAGCAGTTCTTC. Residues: CATSWLPRGGRHEQFF.

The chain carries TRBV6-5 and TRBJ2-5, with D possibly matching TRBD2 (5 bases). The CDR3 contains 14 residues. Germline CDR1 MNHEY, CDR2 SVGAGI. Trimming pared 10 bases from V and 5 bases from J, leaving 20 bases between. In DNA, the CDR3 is TGTGCCACCCATAAACCGGGGAAGTTGGAGACCCAGTACTTC. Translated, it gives CATHKPGKLETQYF.

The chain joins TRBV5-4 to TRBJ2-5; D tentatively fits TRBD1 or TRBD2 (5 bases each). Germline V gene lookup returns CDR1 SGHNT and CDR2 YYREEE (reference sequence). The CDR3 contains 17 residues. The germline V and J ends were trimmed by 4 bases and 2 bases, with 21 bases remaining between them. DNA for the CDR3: TGTGCCAGCAGCCCAATCCCGGGACCCAATATGCAAGAGACCCAGTACTTC. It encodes CASSPIPGPNMQETQYF. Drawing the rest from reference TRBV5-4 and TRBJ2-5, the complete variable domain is ETGVTQSPTHLIKTRGQQVTLRCSSQSGHNTVSWYQQALGQGPQFIFQYYREEENGRGNFPPRFSGLQFPNYSSELNVNALELDDSALYLCASSPIPGPNMQETQYFGPGTRLLVL.

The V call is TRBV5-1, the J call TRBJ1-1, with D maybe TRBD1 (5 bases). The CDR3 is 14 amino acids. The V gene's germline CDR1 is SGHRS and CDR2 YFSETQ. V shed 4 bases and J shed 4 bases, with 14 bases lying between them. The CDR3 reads CASSPGDVGTEAFF. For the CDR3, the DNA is TGCGCCAGCAGCCCGGGGGACGTCGGCACTGAAGCTTTCTTT. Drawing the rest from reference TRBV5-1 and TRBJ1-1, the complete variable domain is KAGVTQTPRYLIKTRGQQVTLSCSPISGHRSVSWYQQTPGQGLQFLFEYFSETQRNKGNFPGRFSGRQFSNSRSEMNVSTLELGDSALYLCASSPGDVGTEAFFGQGTRLTVV.

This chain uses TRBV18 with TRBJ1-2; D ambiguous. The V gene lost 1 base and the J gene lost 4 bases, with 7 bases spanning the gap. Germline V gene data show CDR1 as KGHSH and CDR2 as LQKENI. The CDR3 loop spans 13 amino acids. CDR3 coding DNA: TGTGCCAGCTCACCACGAGCTTCCTATGGCTACACCTTC. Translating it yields CASSPRASYGYTF.

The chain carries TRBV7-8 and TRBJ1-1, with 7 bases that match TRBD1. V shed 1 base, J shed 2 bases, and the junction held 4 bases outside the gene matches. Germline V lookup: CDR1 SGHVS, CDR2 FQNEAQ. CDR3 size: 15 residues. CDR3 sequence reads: CASSLVGTDNTEAFF. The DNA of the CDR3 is TGTGCCAGCAGCTTAGTTGGGACAGACAACACTGAAGCTTTCTTT. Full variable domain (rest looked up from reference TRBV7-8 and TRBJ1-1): GAGVSQSPRYKVAKRGQDVALRCDPISGHVSLFWYQQALGQGPEFLTYFQNEAQLDKSGLPSDRFFAERPEGSVSTLKIQRTQQEDSAVYLCASSLVGTDNTEAFFGQGTRLTVV.

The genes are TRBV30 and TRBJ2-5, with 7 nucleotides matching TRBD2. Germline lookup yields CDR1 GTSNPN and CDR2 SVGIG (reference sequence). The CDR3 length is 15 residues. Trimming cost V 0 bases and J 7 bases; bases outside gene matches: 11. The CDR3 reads CAWSVHGGTFGTQYF. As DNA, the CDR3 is TGTGCCTGGAGTGTTCACGGGGGGACCTTTGGGACCCAGTACTTC.

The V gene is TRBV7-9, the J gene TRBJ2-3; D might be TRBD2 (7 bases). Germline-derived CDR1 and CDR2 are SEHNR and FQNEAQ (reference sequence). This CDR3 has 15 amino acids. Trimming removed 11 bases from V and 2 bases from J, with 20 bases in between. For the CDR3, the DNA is TGTGCCTTGGCGCGGGGCGGGGGCTACACAGATACGCAGTATTTT. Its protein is CALARGGGYTDTQYF.

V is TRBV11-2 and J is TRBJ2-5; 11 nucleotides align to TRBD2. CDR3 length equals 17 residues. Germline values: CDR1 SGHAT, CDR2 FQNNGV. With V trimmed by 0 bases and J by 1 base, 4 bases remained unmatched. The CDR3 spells CASSLDLAGGSQETQYF. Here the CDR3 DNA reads TGTGCCAGCAGCTTAGATCTAGCGGGGGGCAGCCAAGAGACCCAGTACTTC.

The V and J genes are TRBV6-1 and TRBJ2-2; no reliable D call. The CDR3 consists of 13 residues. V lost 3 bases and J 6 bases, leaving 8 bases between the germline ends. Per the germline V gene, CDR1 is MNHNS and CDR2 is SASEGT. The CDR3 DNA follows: TGTGCCAGCAGTGAGATGCGGCCCGGGGAGCTGTTTTTT. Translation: CASSEMRPGELFF.

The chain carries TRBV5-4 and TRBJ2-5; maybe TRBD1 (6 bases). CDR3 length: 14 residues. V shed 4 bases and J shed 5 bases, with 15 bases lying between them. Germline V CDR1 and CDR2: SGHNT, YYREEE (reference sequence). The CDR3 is CASSHSTGLETQYF. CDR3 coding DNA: TGTGCCAGCAGCCATTCGACAGGCCTCGAGACCCAGTACTTC.

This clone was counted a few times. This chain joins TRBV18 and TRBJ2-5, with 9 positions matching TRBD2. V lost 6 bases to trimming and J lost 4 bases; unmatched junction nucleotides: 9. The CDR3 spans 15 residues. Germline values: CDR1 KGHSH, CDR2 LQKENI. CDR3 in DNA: TGTGCCAGCTCCCCCGGGCGGGGGGGCCGAGAGACCCAGTACTTC. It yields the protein CASSPGRGGRETQYF.

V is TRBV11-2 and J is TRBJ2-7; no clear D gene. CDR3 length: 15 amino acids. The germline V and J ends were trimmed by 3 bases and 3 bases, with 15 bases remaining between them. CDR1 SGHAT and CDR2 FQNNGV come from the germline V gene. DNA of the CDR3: TGTGCCAGCAGCTTCTCCCGAAACCCCAACTACGAGCAGTACTTC. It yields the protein CASSFSRNPNYEQYF.